The next 29 T cell receptor beta chains were all read from a single sample in a study of T-cell reconstitution after alpha-beta-depleted transplantation in children. Preparing the TCRbeta library involved the use of unique molecular identifiers. TCRdb reprocessed the PCR reads via MiXCR and lists one record per CDR3 protein. Among approximately 500,000 distinct CDR3 sequences, approximately 10% were seen once, and the ten largest hold just over 2%. Here the sequenced sample was PBMCs, taken before TCRalphabeta/CD19-depleted stem cell transplant. The receptors derive from a child aged 2-15 years with inherited bone marrow failure, due to receive a stem cell transplant.

The genes are TRBV11-2 and TRBJ2-1; TRBD2 matches at 11 bases. The V and J ends lost 5 bases and 6 bases, in that order; junction bases with no gene match: 9. Germline V gene data show CDR1 as SGHAT and CDR2 as FQNNGV. The CDR3 has 16 residues. The CDR3 DNA sequence: TGTGCCAGCAGCGCGGGCCTAGCGGGAGGCATCAATGAGCAGTTCTTC. Translating gives CASSAGLAGGINEQFF.

This clonotype was counted at least ten times. The chain links TRBV10-2 to TRBJ2-1; D ambiguous. V gave up 4 bases and J gave up 4 bases, with 8 bases separating them. CDR1 is WSHSY, CDR2 SAAADI, per germline. The CDR3 is 13 residues long. The CDR3 DNA reads TGCGCCAGCAGTGTTGACCGATACAATGAGCAGTTCTTC. Residues: CASSVDRYNEQFF.

This clonotype came up many times. The chain employs TRBV12-3 or TRBV12-4 and TRBJ2-5; no clear D. V was pared by 3 bases and J by 5 bases, with 10 bases between. The CDR3 totals 13 residues. The CDR3 reads CASSFRRKETQYF. As DNA, the CDR3 is TGTGCCAGCAGTTTTAGGAGAAAGGAGACCCAGTACTTC.

This clonotype was counted at least ten times. This CDR3 reads CASSLAYSATNEKLFF. The CDR3 nucleotides read TGTGCCAGCAGCTTGGCGTACAGCGCAACTAATGAAAAACTGTTTTTT. This chain links TRBV5-6 with TRBJ1-4; D not certain. CDR1 and CDR2 from the germline V gene are SGHDT and YYEEEE. This CDR3 has 16 residues. V was clipped by 0 bases and J by 0 bases, with 9 bases between them.

This chain uses TRBV14 with TRBJ2-2, with D perhaps TRBD1 or TRBD2 (5 bases each). This CDR3 is 18 amino acids long. Germline values: CDR1 SGHDN, CDR2 FVKESK. With 0 bases removed from V and 3 bases from J, the gap between germline ends came to 17 bases. The CDR3: CASSQDLVGEWYTGELFF. For the CDR3, the DNA is TGTGCCAGCAGCCAAGATCTAGTGGGGGAGTGGTACACCGGGGAGCTGTTTTTT.

This clonotype was recorded at least ten times. The rearrangement uses TRBV11-2 and TRBJ2-1; weak D call: TRBD2 (5 bases). Trimming left V 3 bases short and J 6 bases short, with 15 bases between. CDR3 size: 15 residues. From germline, CDR1 is SGHAT and CDR2 FQNNGV. The CDR3 sequence: CASSFMGRILNEQFF. DNA of the CDR3: TGTGCCAGCAGCTTTATGGGGAGAATTCTCAATGAGCAGTTCTTC.

This clonotype was counted many times. This rearrangement joins TRBV18 to TRBJ2-3; D uncertain. V lost 3 bases, J lost 1 base, and 8 bases lay in between. Per the germline V gene, CDR1 is KGHSH and CDR2 is LQKENI. This CDR3 contains 14 residues. The CDR3 DNA follows: TGTGCCAGCTCACCTAACATCCGCACAGATACGCAGTATTTT. This gives the protein CASSPNIRTDTQYF.

This clonotype appeared many times. V gene TRBV27 combines with J gene TRBJ2-2; D may be TRBD1 (6 bases). This CDR3 contains 15 residues. The germline V and J ends were trimmed by 7 bases and 7 bases, with 19 bases remaining between them. CDR1 is MNHEY, CDR2 SMNVEV, per germline (reference sequence). The CDR3 spells CASTALESGVGELFF. The CDR3 region has the DNA TGTGCCAGCACCGCCCTAGAATCAGGGGTCGGGGAGCTGTTTTTT.

In its sample, this clonotype was seen many times. The rearrangement joins TRBV28 to TRBJ1-5; 7 bases agree with TRBD1. The CDR3 sequence is 14 residues long. Germline lookup yields CDR1 MDHEN and CDR2 SYDVKM. The junction had 7 bases not matched to a gene; V was cut back by 7 bases and J by 4 bases. CDR3 residues: CASKTQGENQPQHF. As DNA, the CDR3 is TGTGCCAGCAAAACTCAGGGGGAAAATCAGCCCCAGCATTTT.

This clonotype was detected ten times or more. The V and J genes are TRBV5-1 and TRBJ2-5; 7 bases line up with TRBD1. The CDR3 spans 14 residues. V was pared by 0 bases and J by 5 bases, with 4 bases of the junction left unmatched. CDR1 SGHRS and CDR2 YFSETQ come from the germline V gene. CDR3 loop: CASSLEGAQETQYF. In DNA form, the CDR3 reads TGCGCCAGCAGCTTGGAGGGGGCCCAGGAGACCCAGTACTTC.

This clonotype has more than one count but fewer than ten. The gene calls are TRBV11-2 and TRBJ2-1; 14 bases are a match to TRBD2. The germline gives CDR1 SGHAT, CDR2 FQNNGV. The length of the CDR3 is 15 residues. V shed 5 bases and J 8 bases; nucleotides not matched to a gene: 5. CDR3 DNA: TGTGCCAGCAGCGCCGGGACTAGCGGGAGCGATGAGCAGTTCTTC. Translation gives CASSAGTSGSDEQFF.

This clonotype appeared many times. The chain recombines TRBV5-1 with TRBJ2-7; 12 bases agree with TRBD2. Losses at the gene ends were 0 bases for V and 6 bases for J; bases not matched to a gene: 7. The CDR3 extends over 16 amino acids. The germline V gene encodes CDR1 SGHRS and CDR2 YFSETQ. The CDR3 spells CASSLATSGSSGEQYF. For the CDR3, the DNA is TGCGCCAGCAGCTTGGCGACTAGCGGGAGTTCAGGCGAGCAGTACTTC.

Concerning this clonotype itself: A much more abundant neighbour one base away suggests this may be a read error. This chain joins TRBV12-3 or TRBV12-4 and TRBJ2-7; 9 nucleotides align to TRBD1. The V segment lost 7 bases and the J segment 7 bases; nucleotides outside the gene matches: 11. CDR3 size: 14 residues. CDR3 sequence (DNA): TGTGCCAGCATCCCGACTACAGGGGGCGGTGAGCAGTACTTC. Translated: CASIPTTGGGEQYF.

Many counts were recorded for this clonotype. The chain uses TRBV28 and TRBJ2-3; TRBD2 agrees at 7 bases. CDR1 is MDHEN, CDR2 SYDVKM, per germline. V was pared by 4 bases and J by 0 bases, with 4 bases of the junction left unmatched. This CDR3 is 15 amino acids long. CDR3 sequence: CASSWSSGSTDTQYF. CDR3 sequence (DNA): TGTGCCAGCAGTTGGTCTAGCGGCAGCACAGATACGCAGTATTTT.

This clonotype was seen many times. V usage is TRBV12-3 or TRBV12-4 and J usage is TRBJ2-1, with 7 bases that match TRBD1. V was pared by 4 bases and J by 9 bases, with 12 bases of the junction left unmatched. This CDR3 contains 15 residues. The CDR3 DNA reads TGTGCCAGCAGTTATTTTCCGGACAGGTCAGGTGAGCAGTTCTTC. This codes for CASSYFPDRSGEQFF.

This clonotype has at least ten counts. The rearrangement links TRBV6-1 to TRBJ1-2; 8 bases fit TRBD1. J was trimmed by 6 bases and V by 6 bases; bases with no gene match: 9. Germline CDR1 is MNHNS and CDR2 is SASEGT. The CDR3 totals 14 residues. The CDR3 region has the DNA TGTGCCAGCAGATTTGACAGGGGCGTCGATGGCTACACCTTC. Its protein is CASRFDRGVDGYTF.

This clonotype has a handful of counts. The chain is built from TRBV27 and TRBJ1-5; the D gene is possibly TRBD1 (6 bases). V was cut by 3 bases and J by 3 bases, with 9 bases left in between. CDR3 length: 14 amino acids. CDR1 is MNHEY and CDR2 is SMNVEV in the germline V gene (reference sequence). The CDR3 loop reads CASSFTGYNQPQHF. The CDR3 region has the DNA TGTGCCAGCAGTTTCACAGGGTACAATCAGCCCCAGCATTTT.

Many counts were recorded for this clonotype. The J gene is TRBJ2-5, the V gene TRBV12-3 or TRBV12-4, with unresolved D. V was shortened by 2 bases and J by 2 bases, with 6 bases between the two germline ends. CDR3 length: 13 residues. CDR3 sequence (DNA): TGTGCCAGCAGTTTACAGCGACAAGAGACCCAGTACTTC. It is translated as CASSLQRQETQYF.

This clonotype has ten or more counts. This chain uses TRBV19 with TRBJ2-6; no clear D. From germline, CDR1 is LNHDA and CDR2 SQIVND (reference sequence). V was shortened by 3 bases and J by 1 base, with 16 bases between the two germline ends. The length of the CDR3 is 18 residues. The CDR3 region is CASSMPRLTWSGANVLTF. Written as DNA, the CDR3 is TGTGCCAGTAGTATGCCGAGACTGACGTGGTCTGGGGCCAACGTCCTGACTTTC.

This clonotype was picked up many times. The chain has TRBV20-1 and TRBJ1-2; 7 bases are a match to TRBD1. The CDR3 covers 15 residues. Per the germline V gene, CDR1 is DFQATT and CDR2 is SNEGSKA (reference sequence). Unmatched junction bases numbered 4, after V lost 0 bases and J lost 0 bases. The CDR3 DNA is TGCAGTGCTAGAGATCCGACAGGGCCTAACTATGGCTACACCTTC. As protein: CSARDPTGPNYGYTF.

This clonotype was counted ten times or more. This chain links TRBV6-1 with TRBJ1-1; TRBD1 matches 9 bases. The trim removed 7 bases at V and 2 bases at J, leaving 5 bases unmatched. CDR1 and CDR2 (germline): MNHNS, SASEGT. This CDR3 comprises 14 residues. The CDR3, as DNA: TGTGCCAGCACCATGGACAGGGGAAACACTGAAGCTTTCTTT. Protein sequence: CASTMDRGNTEAFF.

V is TRBV30 and J is TRBJ1-2; no clear D gene. The V and J ends lost 2 bases and 14 bases respectively, with 15 bases between them. The CDR3 spans 11 residues. CDR1 is GTSNPN, CDR2 SVGIG, per germline (reference sequence). CDR3 in amino acids: CAWSLGGWRTF. As DNA, the CDR3 is TGTGCCTGGAGTTTGGGAGGTTGGAGGACCTTC.

The chain combines TRBV6-6 with TRBJ2-1, with TRBD2 matching over 7 bases. CDR1 MNHNY and CDR2 SVGAGI come from the germline V gene (reference sequence). Losses at the gene ends were 2 bases for V and 6 bases for J; bases not matched to a gene: 4. The CDR3 covers 14 residues. The CDR3 DNA reads TGTGCCAGCAGTTACGGCGGGAGCGTCAATGAGCAGTTCTTC. Translated, it gives CASSYGGSVNEQFF.

A few counts support this clonotype. V usage is TRBV4-2 and J usage is TRBJ2-1; D perhaps matches TRBD2 (5 bases). Germline CDR1 is LGHNA and CDR2 is YNFKEQ. CDR3 length: 15 amino acids. Trimming shortened V by 1 base and J by 4 bases, and 11 bases separated the two germline ends. The CDR3 loop reads CASSQGQAEYNEQFF. The CDR3 DNA reads TGTGCCAGCAGCCAAGGCCAAGCGGAATACAATGAGCAGTTCTTC.

This clonotype was counted many times. The CDR3 region is CASSQEGMWTGSQGTQYF. The CDR3 coding sequence is TGCGCCAGCAGCCAAGAAGGGATGTGGACTGGTTCACAGGGTACGCAGTATTTT. The chain couples TRBV4-3 to TRBJ2-3; D may be TRBD1 (6 bases). The germline V gene encodes CDR1 LGHNA and CDR2 YSLEER. There are 18 residues in the CDR3. The ends were cut back, 0 bases at V and 8 bases at J, with 24 bases in the middle.

This clonotype appeared many times. The chain joins TRBV13 to TRBJ2-7; possible D gene TRBD1, 6 bases. V was pared by 7 bases and J by 5 bases, with 12 bases between. Germline V CDR1 and CDR2: PRHDT, FYEKMQ (reference sequence). The CDR3 spans 12 residues. CDR3 amino acids: CASTLTGNEQYF. Here the CDR3 DNA reads TGTGCCAGCACCCTTACAGGGAACGAGCAGTACTTC.

Many counts were recorded for this clonotype. The chain joins TRBV7-8 to TRBJ2-5; D uncertain. The CDR3 has 14 residues. Germline assignment: CDR1 SGHVS and CDR2 FQNEAQ. Trimming took 4 bases from V and 2 from J, leaving 11 bases between them. CDR3 residues: CASSSGPLQETQYF. As DNA, the CDR3 is TGTGCCAGCAGCTCTGGACCCCTACAAGAGACCCAGTACTTC.

This clonotype turned up a few times. The gene calls are TRBV7-6 and TRBJ2-1, with no clear D. Germline loops: CDR1 SGHVS, CDR2 FNYEAQ. This CDR3 region has 15 residues. V was cut by 6 bases and J by 3 bases, with 15 bases left in between. CDR3: CASRTGPQLYNEQFF. CDR3 coding DNA: TGTGCCAGCAGAACCGGGCCTCAGCTCTACAATGAGCAGTTCTTC.

V gene TRBV6-2 or TRBV6-3 combines with J gene TRBJ2-2; 11 nucleotides align to TRBD2. Looked up from germline, CDR1 is MNHEY and CDR2 is SVGEGT. V was clipped by 2 bases and J by 1 base; unmatched bases: 6. CDR3 length equals 18 residues. CDR3 amino acids: CASSYDGLAGQNTGELFF. Here the CDR3 DNA reads TGTGCCAGCAGTTACGACGGACTAGCGGGCCAGAACACCGGGGAGCTGTTTTTT.